Only a few counts were recorded for the clone carrying this TCR beta chain. The record originates from a study of blood T cell repertoires in COVID-19. For the study at large: COVID-19 samples from acute and convalescent phases originated in the United States, Italy and Spain. PBMCs, B-cell-depleted T cells, or T cells were the source of the cDNA or gDNA that made up the material.

Authors' processing steps: Amplifying reference gene primers gave estimates of nucleated cell counts. Libraries were prepared by immunoSEQ multiplex PCR; TCRdb keeps only in-frame clonotypes and omits some of them. V and J calls and clone size are those listed in that table; D and trimming were worked out from the DNA. The sample carries 170,000 or so clones, roughly 90% recorded once. In germline, CDR1 is MDHEN, CDR2 SYDVKM. Trimming cost V 7 bases and J 5 bases; bases outside gene matches: 1. This CDR3 contains 12 residues. Sequenced: peripheral blood. The sequence was obtained from a man aged 50 to 59 with acute or convalescent COVID-19. V gene TRBV28 combines with J gene TRBJ1-4; 7 nucleotides line up with TRBD1. This CDR3 is CASMTGNEKLFF. The CDR3 DNA reads as TGTGCCAGCATGACAGGGAATGAAAAACTGTTTTTT.